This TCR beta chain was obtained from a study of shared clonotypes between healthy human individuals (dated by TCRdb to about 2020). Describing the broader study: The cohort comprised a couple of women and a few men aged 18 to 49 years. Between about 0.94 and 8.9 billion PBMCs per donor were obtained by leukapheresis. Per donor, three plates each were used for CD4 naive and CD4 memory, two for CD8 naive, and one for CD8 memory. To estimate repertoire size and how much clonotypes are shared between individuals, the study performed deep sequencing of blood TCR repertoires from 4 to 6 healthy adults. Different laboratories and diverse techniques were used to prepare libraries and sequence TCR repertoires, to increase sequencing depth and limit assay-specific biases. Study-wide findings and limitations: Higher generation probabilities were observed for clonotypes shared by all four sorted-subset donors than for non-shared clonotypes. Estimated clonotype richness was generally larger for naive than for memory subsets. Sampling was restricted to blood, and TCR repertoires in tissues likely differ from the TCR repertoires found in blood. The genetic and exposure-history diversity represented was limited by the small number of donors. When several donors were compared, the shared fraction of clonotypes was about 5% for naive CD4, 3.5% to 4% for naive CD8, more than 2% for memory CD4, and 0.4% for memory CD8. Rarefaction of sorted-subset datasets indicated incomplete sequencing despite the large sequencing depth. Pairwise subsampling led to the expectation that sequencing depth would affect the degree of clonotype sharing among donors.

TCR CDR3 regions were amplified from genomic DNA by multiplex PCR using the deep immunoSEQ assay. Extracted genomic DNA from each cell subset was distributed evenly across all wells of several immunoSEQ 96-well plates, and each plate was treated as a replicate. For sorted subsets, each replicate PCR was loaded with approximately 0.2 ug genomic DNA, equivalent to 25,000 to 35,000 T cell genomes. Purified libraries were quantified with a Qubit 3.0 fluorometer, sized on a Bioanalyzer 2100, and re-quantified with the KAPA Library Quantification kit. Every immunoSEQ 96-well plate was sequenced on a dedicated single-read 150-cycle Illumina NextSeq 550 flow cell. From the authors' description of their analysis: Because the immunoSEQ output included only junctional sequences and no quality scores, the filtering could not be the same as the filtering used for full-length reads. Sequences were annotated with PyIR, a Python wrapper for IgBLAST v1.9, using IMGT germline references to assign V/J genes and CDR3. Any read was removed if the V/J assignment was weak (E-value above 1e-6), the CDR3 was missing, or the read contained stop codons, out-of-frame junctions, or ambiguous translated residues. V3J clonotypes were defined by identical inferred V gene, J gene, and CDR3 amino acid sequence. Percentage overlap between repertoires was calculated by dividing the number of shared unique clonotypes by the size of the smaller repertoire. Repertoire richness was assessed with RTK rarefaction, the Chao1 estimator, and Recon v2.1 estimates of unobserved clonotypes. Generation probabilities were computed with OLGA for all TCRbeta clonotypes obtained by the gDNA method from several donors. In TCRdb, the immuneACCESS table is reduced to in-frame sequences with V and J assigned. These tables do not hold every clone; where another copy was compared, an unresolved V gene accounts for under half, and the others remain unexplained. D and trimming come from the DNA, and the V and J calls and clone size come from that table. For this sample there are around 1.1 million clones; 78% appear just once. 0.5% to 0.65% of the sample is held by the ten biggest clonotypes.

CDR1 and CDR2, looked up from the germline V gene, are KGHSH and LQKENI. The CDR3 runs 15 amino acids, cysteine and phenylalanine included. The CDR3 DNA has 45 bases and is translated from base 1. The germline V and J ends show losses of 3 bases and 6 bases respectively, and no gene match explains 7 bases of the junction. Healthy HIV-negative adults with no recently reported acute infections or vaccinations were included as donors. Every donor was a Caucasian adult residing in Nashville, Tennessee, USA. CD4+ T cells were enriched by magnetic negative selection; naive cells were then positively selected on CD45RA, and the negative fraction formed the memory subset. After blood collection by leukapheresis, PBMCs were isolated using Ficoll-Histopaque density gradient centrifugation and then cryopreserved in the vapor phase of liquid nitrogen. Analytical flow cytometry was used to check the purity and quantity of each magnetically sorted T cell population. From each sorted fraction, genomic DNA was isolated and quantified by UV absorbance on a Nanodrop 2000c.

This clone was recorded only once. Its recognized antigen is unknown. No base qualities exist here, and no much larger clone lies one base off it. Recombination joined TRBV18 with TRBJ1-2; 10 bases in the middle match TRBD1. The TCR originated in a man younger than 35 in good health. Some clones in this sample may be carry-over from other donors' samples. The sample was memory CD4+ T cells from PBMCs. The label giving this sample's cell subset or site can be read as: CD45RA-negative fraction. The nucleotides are TGTGCCAGCTCACCTGGGACAGGGGATCCAAATGGCTACACCTTC. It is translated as CASSPGTGDPNGYTF. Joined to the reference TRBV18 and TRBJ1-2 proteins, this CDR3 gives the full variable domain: NAGVMQNPRHLVRRRGQEARLRCSPMKGHSHVYWYRQLPEEGLKFMVYLQKENIIDESGMPKERFSAEFPKEGPSILRIQQVVRGDSAAYFCASSPGTGDPNGYTFGSGTRLTVV.